Below, 19 T cell receptor beta chains from the same sample are listed, as sequenced in a study of CD8 T cells in ankylosing spondylitis. TCRdb processed the 5' RACE reads anew with MiXCR; each CDR3 protein has one entry. The sample shows more than 150,000 distinct CDR3 sequences, more than 10% of them seen only once. Sequenced sample: blood, either unsorted or a sorted T cell fraction (not recorded which). The origin of the receptors is a male donor with ankylosing spondylitis or in good health (not recorded which).

The gene calls are TRBV4-1 and TRBJ2-3; perhaps TRBD2 as D (7 bases). The CDR3 has 15 amino acids. The V end lost 1 base, the J end lost 5 bases, and 13 bases lay between the germline ends. Per germline, CDR1 MGHRA and CDR2 YSYEKL. CDR3 amino acids: CASSQGWEGGDTQYF. The CDR3 DNA is TGCGCCAGCAGCCAAGGGTGGGAGGGGGGAGATACGCAGTATTTT.

The V call is TRBV7-2, the J call TRBJ1-4, with TRBD1 matching 9 bases. The CDR3 contains 14 residues. V was clipped by 5 bases and J by 8 bases; unmatched bases: 6. Germline CDR1 reads SGHTA; CDR2 reads FQGNSA. CDR3: CASSKTGGREKLFF. As DNA, the CDR3 is TGTGCCAGCAGCAAAACAGGGGGCCGGGAAAAACTGTTTTTT.

This clonotype was detected a few times. This chain uses TRBV11-2 with TRBJ2-3; the D call may be TRBD1 or TRBD2 (5 bases each). The CDR3 consists of 16 residues. V lost 3 bases to trimming and J lost 2 bases, with 15 bases between them. Per germline, CDR1 SGHAT and CDR2 FQNNGV. The CDR3 sequence: CASSFNGALYTDTQYF. CDR3 bases: TGTGCCAGCAGCTTCAACGGGGCTCTGTACACAGATACGCAGTATTTT.

J is TRBJ1-5 and V is TRBV28; D is unresolved. V was cut by 4 bases and J by 6 bases, with 7 bases left in between. CDR1 is MDHEN, CDR2 SYDVKM, per germline. There are 12 residues in the CDR3. The CDR3 DNA follows: TGTGCCAGCAGTTCCCCTACTCAGCCCCAGCATTTT. Translating gives CASSSPTQPQHF.

V is TRBV4-1 and J is TRBJ2-7, with D perhaps TRBD1 (6 bases). V dropped 4 bases and J dropped 1 base, with 11 bases sitting between them. Germline V gene data show CDR1 as MGHRA and CDR2 as YSYEKL. The CDR3 consists of 14 residues. CDR3 sequence reads: CASSPSTGSYEQYF. In nucleotides, the CDR3 is TGCGCCAGCAGCCCCTCGACAGGTTCCTACGAGCAGTACTTC.

The chain links TRBV7-2 to TRBJ2-5; D remains unclear. Trimming removed 5 bases at V and 5 bases at J, with 12 bases between. Germline V CDR1 and CDR2: SGHTA, FQGNSA. The CDR3 totals 13 residues. Here the CDR3 reads CASSPGQWETQYF. Here the CDR3 DNA reads TGTGCCAGCAGCCCCGGGCAATGGGAGACCCAGTACTTC.

In its sample, this clonotype was seen a few times. The rearrangement links TRBV4-1 to TRBJ1-5, with TRBD1 matching 10 bases. Germline CDR1 reads MGHRA; CDR2 reads YSYEKL. After removal of 0 bases from V and 0 bases from J, the junction contained 11 bases not matched to a gene. This CDR3 contains 20 residues. DNA of the CDR3: TGCGCCAGCAGCCAAGATGTGTTCGGGACAGGGGATAATAGCAATCAGCCCCAGCATTTT. This encodes CASSQDVFGTGDNSNQPQHF.

The chain has TRBV10-2 and TRBJ2-7; the D gene could be TRBD1 or TRBD2 (5 bases each). Trimming stripped 0 bases from V and 2 bases from J, with 8 bases between. CDR3 length: 14 amino acids. CDR1 is WSHSY and CDR2 is SAAADI in the germline V gene. The CDR3 DNA reads as TGCGCCAGCAGTGAGTCCTGGGGACCCTACGAGCAGTACTTC. It yields the protein CASSESWGPYEQYF.

The gene calls are TRBV13 and TRBJ2-5; D is perhaps TRBD2 (5 bases). Trimming stripped 2 bases from V and 5 bases from J, with 15 bases between. The CDR3 extends over 15 amino acids. Germline CDR1 and CDR2: PRHDT and FYEKMQ (reference sequence). CDR3: CASSLRGREAETQYF. The CDR3 DNA follows: TGTGCCAGCAGCTTAAGAGGCCGGGAAGCCGAGACCCAGTACTTC.

The chain combines TRBV6-5 with TRBJ2-2; TRBD1 might be the D (5 bases). Germline V gives CDR1 MNHEY, CDR2 SVGAGI. The CDR3 contains 16 residues. V lost 4 bases to trimming and J lost 1 base, with 13 bases between them. The CDR3 DNA reads as TGTGCCAGCAGTTCCCCCGGACACCAGAACACCGGGGAGCTGTTTTTT. Encoded protein: CASSSPGHQNTGELFF.

This clonotype was detected only a few times. The genes are TRBV11-2 and TRBJ2-3; D is unresolved. Germline loops: CDR1 SGHAT, CDR2 FQNNGV. The CDR3 contains 12 residues. The V gene lost 5 bases and the J gene lost 6 bases, with 9 bases spanning the gap. CDR3 sequence (DNA): TGTGCCAGCAGCCAATACGGGGATACGCAGTATTTT. It codes for CASSQYGDTQYF.

This clonotype has a count of ten or more. V and J are TRBV6-4 and TRBJ2-2, with 7 nucleotides matching TRBD1. V shed 2 bases, J shed 4 bases, and the junction held 4 bases outside the gene matches. This CDR3 spans 15 amino acids. Germline CDR1 reads MRHNA; CDR2 reads SNTAGT. CDR3 sequence reads: CASSDRGPGTGELFF. The DNA of the CDR3 is TGTGCCAGCAGTGACAGGGGGCCGGGCACCGGGGAGCTGTTTTTT.

This clonotype has only a few counts. The V call is TRBV11-2, the J call TRBJ2-2, with 12 positions matching TRBD2. Looked up from germline, CDR1 is SGHAT and CDR2 is FQNNGV. The V segment lost 5 bases and the J segment 2 bases; nucleotides outside the gene matches: 12. The CDR3 totals 19 residues. CDR3: CASSPRTSGAYLNTGELFF. CDR3 nucleotides: TGTGCCAGCAGCCCGCGGACTAGCGGGGCGTATTTAAACACCGGGGAGCTGTTTTTT. Complete variable domain (other parts from reference TRBV11-2 and TRBJ2-2): EAGVAQSPRYKIIEKRQSVAFWCNPISGHATLYWYQQILGQGPKLLIQFQNNGVVDDSQLPKDRFSAERLKGVDSTLKIQPAKLEDSAVYLCASSPRTSGAYLNTGELFFGEGSRLTVL.

The chain combines TRBV20-1 with TRBJ2-7; D unresolved. Deletions cut 6 bases from V and 1 base from J, with 19 bases between. The length of the CDR3 is 15 residues. The germline CDR1 and CDR2 sequences are DFQATT and SNEGSKA (reference sequence). The CDR3 coding sequence is TGCAGTGCATTAGATTGGGCAGCTTCTTCCTACGAGCAGTACTTC. Amino acid sequence: CSALDWAASSYEQYF.

This clonotype was picked up a small number of times. The chain carries TRBV25-1 and TRBJ2-2; D ambiguous. Germline V CDR1 and CDR2: MGHDK, SYGVNS. CDR3 size: 15 residues. Trimming left V 3 bases short and J 6 bases short, with 14 bases between. The CDR3 protein is CASSEFHLGSGELFF. The CDR3 region has the DNA TGTGCCAGCAGTGAGTTCCACCTAGGGTCCGGGGAGCTGTTTTTT.

The chain combines TRBV12-3 or TRBV12-4 with TRBJ1-1, with D unclear. This CDR3 is 14 amino acids long. V was clipped by 5 bases and J by 0 bases, with 10 bases between them. The CDR3 sequence is CASSPTQVNTEAFF. CDR3 coding DNA: TGTGCCAGCAGTCCTACGCAGGTGAACACTGAAGCTTTCTTT.

This clonotype was seen a few times. This chain uses TRBV24-1 with TRBJ2-3; 10 nucleotides line up with TRBD2. V shed 3 bases and J 4 bases; nucleotides not matched to a gene: 9. Germline CDR1 reads KGHDR; CDR2 reads SFDVKD. The CDR3 totals 17 residues. The CDR3 DNA sequence: TGTGCCACCAGTGATCCTTCTAGCGGGGGCGCGTCAGATACGCAGTATTTT. It yields the protein CATSDPSSGGASDTQYF.

This clonotype was observed a handful of times. V and J are TRBV4-2 and TRBJ2-5; D is unclear. This CDR3 comprises 20 residues. Germline assignment: CDR1 LGHNA and CDR2 YNFKEQ. V lost 0 bases and J 4 bases, leaving 27 bases between the germline ends. CDR3 amino acids: CASSQDLYLSAHTVRETQYF. CDR3 nucleotide sequence: TGTGCCAGCAGCCAAGATCTATATTTGTCGGCCCATACTGTACGAGAGACCCAGTACTTC.

The J gene is TRBJ2-7, the V gene TRBV2; the D is unclear. CDR3 length: 16 residues. Trimming took 6 bases from V and 3 from J, leaving 21 bases between them. Germline CDR1 SNHLY, CDR2 FYNNEI. CDR3: CASRARVVSDGYEQYF. CDR3 sequence (DNA): TGTGCCAGCAGGGCCCGAGTGGTCTCCGACGGCTACGAGCAGTACTTC.